This TCR beta chain derives from a study of cytomegalovirus exposure and HLA in healthy donors (dated by TCRdb to the late 2010s). Study-level background: An earlier analysis of approximately 640 of the donors reported 250 to 350 Gb of sequence data and 117 million unique TCR beta sequences from roughly 180 million T cells. An early release covering about 600 HLA-typed donors comprised about 320 gigabases of sequencing data and around 80 million unique TCR sequences. Of the roughly 410 genotyped donors, 65% to 90% were placed in the genetic ancestry cluster associated with self-reported Caucasian donors. The study was designed to test whether signatures of past pathogen exposure could be identified by cataloging public T cell receptors. Using immunosequencing, the study profiled T cell repertoires from about 650 subjects and related those repertoires to cytomegalovirus serostatus. Besides the first cohort of more than 650 subjects, a separate validation cohort made up of 120 or so different subjects was used. High-throughput TCR immunosequencing, statistical association of individual TCRs with disease status, and machine learning were combined to predict cytomegalovirus infection status. A later analysis re-analyzed previously published TCR beta repertoires from several hundred donors and added high-resolution HLA genotyping to study TCR occurrence patterns. In the later analysis, no new phenotypic data were used to find candidate immune exposures; instead, reliance was placed on TCR beta sequences and their occurrence across donors. An earlier analysis of 587 of the donors applied high-throughput TCR beta sequencing to assess whether each TCR beta V gene segment acted as functional or pseudogenic. Donor age, sex, ethnicity and CMV serostatus were collected together with the repertoire data. A later genetic analysis took genome-wide SNP genotypes for about three fifths of the 666 donors and used that subset as a discovery cohort. Every repertoire in the discovery cohort had been generated on one and the same sequencing platform. HLA typing included class I and class II loci at four-digit resolution. The number of donors typed differed by locus, with about 620-630 for A, B, C, DRB1 and DQB1, roughly 520 for DQA1, about 610 for DPA1, and 472 for DPB1. Several DR-DQ haplotypes were treated as single units for association and clustering because of strong linkage in the cohort. Among under 450 genotyped donors of the cohort, an average of about 240,000 unique TCR beta nucleotide sequences were sequenced per donor, around 20% of them non-productive. Points the paper makes about the study in general: Sequencing depth was assumed to be roughly uniform across donors in the presence/absence analyses, though that assumption may not hold. A further reported finding was that TCR beta sequences accurately predicted the HLA-A and HLA-B alleles for most subjects in the first cohort. Correlated functional status among segregating V segments might be attributable to linkage disequilibrium, but an unknown experimental factor could not be ruled out. CMV serostatus was the only immune exposure information available for the cohort. Only TCR beta chains were sequenced in this cohort, and the absence of alpha or paired-chain data limited detectable features. A later analysis found that TCR association rates varied across HLA loci, with DRB1 alleles showing the most associated TCRs and HLA-C alleles the fewest. In a later genetic analysis, a missense DCLRE1C variant was associated with V-gene and J-gene trimming of TCR beta chains, and the association was replicated in an independent cohort. The classifier was reported to diagnose cytomegalovirus status with high specificity and sensitivity in both the original cohort and the validation cohort. In vitro tests confirmed that a few of the cytomegalovirus-associated TCR beta chains recognize cytomegalovirus antigens. In a later analysis, most CMV-associated TCR beta chains were found to appear HLA-restricted, with HLA associations seemingly driven largely by CMV exposure. Because some donors lacked HLA typing at each locus, the association tests relied only on the typed subset. At a false discovery rate of 0.05, a later analysis linked about 16,000 TCR beta sequences to specific HLA alleles. When HLA alleles, especially DR and DQ, strongly co-occurred, TCR associations were difficult to assign to individual alleles. In an earlier analysis of about 600 of the donors, most TCR beta V segments appeared in productive rearrangements about 90% or about 30% of the time, broadly matching IMGT annotations. In a later analysis, HLA-associated TCR beta chains were found to be more clonally expanded and to have lower generation probabilities than equally common non-associated chains. According to a later analysis, parvovirus B19, influenza, CMV and Epstein-Barr virus appeared linked to several top co-occurrence clusters. The study gave a list of 150 to 200 TCR beta chains associated with cytomegalovirus. A group of highly shared sequence variants was considered likely to be a technical artifact of the sequencing pipeline. It was suggested by the authors that the approach could potentially be generalized to other disease states and immunological phenotypes. In a later genetic analysis, fewer N-insertions in productive TCRs were reported among donors in an Asian-associated ancestry cluster than the roughly 640-donor mean. Because counts were too low, about 17 rarely observed V segments, including chromosome 9 orphons, were excluded from the earlier analysis of under 650 of the donors. While some public TCRs were present in many individuals, most TCR sequences turned up only very rarely across donors.

The cohort consisted of hundreds of healthy bone marrow donors. Cohort members were all nominally healthy when sampled, although unrecorded immune exposures were likely present. The donor was CMV seronegative and was included in the group of a few hundred seronegative cohort members. A peripheral blood sample was provided by each donor, and peripheral blood mononuclear cells were used for TCR beta sequencing. Genomic DNA was extracted from the blood cell samples with the Qiagen DNeasy Blood Extraction Kit. Remarks on this clone: The clone's antigen remains unknown. It has no much larger one-base neighbor in the sample; base qualities were not kept.

Receptors were amplified or captured by the immunoSEQ multiplex PCR assay. For the multiplex PCR, a mixture combining 60 forward primers for TCR Vbeta segments and 13 reverse primers for TCR Jbeta segments was used. The CDR3 region of rearranged TCR beta genes was amplified from genomic DNA by a multiplex PCR assay. On the Illumina HiSeq System, the amplified TCR beta libraries were sequenced as 87-base-pair reads. The original pipeline was this. In a later analysis, tens of millions of unique TCR beta chains were counted across the approximately 620 repertoires, and around 10 million of these chains were shared by at least two donors. Raw reads were error-corrected and collapsed into unique sequences by a nearest-neighbor algorithm in which closely related sequences were merged to remove PCR and sequencing errors. Alignment of CDR3 sequences to IMGT reference sequences was used to assign V, D and J gene segments. For a sequence to be retained, at least a six-nucleotide match to both a V gene segment and a J gene segment was required. Rearrangements were called productive when the CDR3 lacked stop codons and stayed in frame with V and J; all others were non-productive. CDR3 was defined according to IMGT convention as the region running from the second conserved V-encoded cysteine to the conserved J-encoded phenylalanine. In an earlier analysis of around 640 of the donors, sequences lacking an unambiguous match to a single V gene segment were excluded. An earlier analysis of several hundred of the donors called V segments functional above 56.7% productive rearrangements and segregating when the between-donor standard deviation exceeded 5%. A statistical classification framework was developed to diagnose cytomegalovirus status using the catalog of TCR beta chain sequences. V and J gene assignment, in a later analysis, came from comparing TCR nucleotide sequences with IMGT/GENE-DB human TR gene sequences. A later analysis assigned CDR3 sequences and most-parsimonious VDJ recombination scenarios with the TCRdist pipeline. A later analysis defined each TCR beta chain by its CDR3 amino acid sequence plus V-gene family, and excluded reads lacking a unique V-gene family. To address suspected cross-contamination and a sequencing artifact, a later analysis removed roughly 640 highly shared, low-generation-probability nucleotide sequences. In a later analysis, a clonal expansion index for each public chain was calculated from normalized within-repertoire ranks of inferred template counts. Generation probabilities in a later analysis came from a VDJ recombination model fitted to out-of-frame rearrangements, and those results were checked against IGoR. In a later analysis, TCR-TCR, TCR-HLA and TCR-CMV co-occurrence was scored with hypergeometric tests, and a repertoire-size bias correction was applied to TCR pairs. A later analysis estimated false discovery rates by permuting HLA or CMV assignments 20 times. In a later analysis, co-occurring TCRs were grouped using DBSCAN, and TCRdist sequence similarity was added for clustering within HLA-allele-positive subsets. Co-occurrence clustering excluded repertoires with fewer than 30,000 or more than 120,000 public chains, plus five with anomalous nucleotide sharing. The source is immuneACCESS, and TCRdb retained only in-frame sequences with V and J called. Part of the clones is not carried over; for the studies checked, unresolved V genes explain less than half of this, and the remainder is unexplained. Clonal size and the V and J genes are those of that table, whereas D and trimming came from the DNA. Within this sample are 130,000 to 150,000 clones, with 75% to 90% of them counted one time only. The ten most abundant clones make up less than 3.5% of the sample.

The receptor was derived from a woman in her twenties or thirties in good health and CMV-seronegative. Sequenced input: PBMCs.

The DNA sequence is as follows: TGTGCCAGCAGCTTTGACAGGAGAGAGACCCAGTACTTC. This gives the protein CASSFDRRETQYF. The chain couples TRBV11-2 to TRBJ2-5, with a weak D call of TRBD1 (6 bases match). The CDR3 starts with the cysteine, ends with the phenylalanine, and has 13 residues. Only the CDR3 portion is preserved as DNA: 39 bases, with reading frame beginning at the first base. Trimming takes 3 bases from V and 4 bases from J, and the germline ends sit 9 bases apart. CDR1 and CDR2, per the germline V gene, are SGHAT and FQNNGV.